This entry describes one T cell receptor beta chain. The sample comes from a study of T cell changes during pregnancy in multiple sclerosis. Here immunoSEQ multiplex PCR was the method, and the copy in TCRdb shows in-frame clones only, minus some. The data hold 55,000 to 65,000 clones, with over 85% observed a single time. V lost 2 bases and J 9 bases, leaving 8 bases between the germline ends. Germline V gene sequence: CDR1 MNHEY, CDR2 SVGAGI. This CDR3 region has 12 residues. The receptor was derived from a female donor with multiple sclerosis, enrolled in a pregnancy study. The chain employs TRBV6-5 and TRBJ2-1; D not certain. The material was CD4+ T cells from peripheral blood mononuclear cells, obtained before pregnancy. In nucleotides, the CDR3 is TGTGCCAGCAGTTACGAGGCTTGTGAGCAGTTCTTC. Amino acids: CASSYEACEQFF.